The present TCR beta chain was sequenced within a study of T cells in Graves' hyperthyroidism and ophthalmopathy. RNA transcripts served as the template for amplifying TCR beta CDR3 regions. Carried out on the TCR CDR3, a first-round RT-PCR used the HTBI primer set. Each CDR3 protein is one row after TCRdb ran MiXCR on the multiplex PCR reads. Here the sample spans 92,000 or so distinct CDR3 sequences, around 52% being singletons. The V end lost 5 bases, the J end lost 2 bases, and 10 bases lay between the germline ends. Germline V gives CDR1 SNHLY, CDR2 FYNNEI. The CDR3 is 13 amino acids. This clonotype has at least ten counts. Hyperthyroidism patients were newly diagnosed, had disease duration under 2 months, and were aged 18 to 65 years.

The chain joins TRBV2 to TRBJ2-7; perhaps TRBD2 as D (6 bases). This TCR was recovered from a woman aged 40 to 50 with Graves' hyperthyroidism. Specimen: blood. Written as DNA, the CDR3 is TGTGCCAGCAGTCGCGGGGAGCCCTACGAGCAGTACTTC. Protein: CASSRGEPYEQYF.